Each of the 8 T cell receptor beta chains below was sequenced from the same sample in a study of T cells in Graves' hyperthyroidism and ophthalmopathy. RNA transcripts provided the source from which TCR beta CDR3 regions were amplified. Using the HTBI primer set, a first-round RT-PCR was run on the TCR CDR3. Each CDR3 protein is one row after TCRdb ran MiXCR on the multiplex PCR reads. Among over 650,000 distinct CDR3 sequences listed, 45% were seen once. Sample: peripheral blood or thyroid tissue (not recorded which). All receptors come from an adult man with Graves' disease, either hyperthyroidism or ophthalmopathy (not recorded which).

This clonotype has a single count. The chain couples TRBV7-2 to TRBJ1-1; 7 bases match TRBD1. Germline V gene lookup returns CDR1 SGHTA and CDR2 FQGNSA. The V gene end was trimmed by 6 bases and the J gene end by 3 bases; junction bases not matched to a gene: 4. There are 13 residues in the CDR3. CDR3 in DNA: TGTGCCAGCAGACAGGGGCTCGACACTGAAGCTTTCTTT. Protein sequence: CASRQGLDTEAFF. The full variable domain, its missing parts supplied by reference TRBV7-2 and TRBJ1-1, is GAGVSQSPSNKVTEKGKDVELRCDPISGHTALYWYRQSLGQGLEFLIYFQGNSAPDKSGLPSDRFSAERTGGSVSTLTIQRTQQEDSAVYLCASRQGLDTEAFFGQGTRLTVV.

This clonotype was picked up a small number of times. Here the CDR3 DNA reads TGTGCCAGCAGTTACTTCGAAGGGAACACTGAAGCTTTCTTT. Amino acids: CASSYFEGNTEAFF. This chain uses TRBV6-5 with TRBJ1-1; D is unclear. The V and J ends lost 1 base and 1 base respectively, with 7 bases between them. Germline-derived CDR1 and CDR2 are MNHEY and SVGAGI. The CDR3 loop spans 14 amino acids.

The chain employs TRBV7-2 and TRBJ1-4; D is perhaps TRBD1 (6 bases). The CDR3 loop spans 15 amino acids. The germline V gene has CDR1 SGHTA and CDR2 FQGNSA. Between the trimmed V and J ends, which lost 0 bases and 8 bases, there was a span of 13 bases. The DNA for the CDR3 is TGTGCCAGCAGCTTAGCGCGAGGGGGTTTAGAAAAACTGTTTTTT. Translated: CASSLARGGLEKLFF.

This clonotype was counted only a few times. The chain is built from TRBV5-1 and TRBJ2-7; D might be TRBD2 (7 bases). The CDR3 covers 16 residues. Germline CDR1 and CDR2: SGHRS and YFSETQ. Deletions cut 4 bases from V and 5 bases from J, with 22 bases between. CDR3 protein: CASSPGAGARGHEQYF. The CDR3 DNA follows: TGCGCCAGCAGCCCCGGCGCGGGGGCTAGGGGTCACGAGCAGTACTTC.

This clonotype was counted at least ten times. The chain couples TRBV7-2 to TRBJ1-2; perhaps TRBD1 as D (5 bases). Germline V gene sequence: CDR1 SGHTA, CDR2 FQGNSA. Trimming shortened V by 1 base and J by 1 base, and 13 bases separated the two germline ends. The CDR3 has 16 amino acids. In DNA, the CDR3 is TGTGCCAGCAGCTTAGGCCCCGTCGGGGGTAACTATGGCTACACCTTC. Protein: CASSLGPVGGNYGYTF.

This clonotype was seen a single time. The chain carries TRBV2 and TRBJ1-3, with D maybe TRBD1 (5 bases). The CDR3 runs 13 residues. V was trimmed by 6 bases and J by 4 bases, leaving 10 bases between them. Germline V gene sequence: CDR1 SNHLY, CDR2 FYNNEI. The CDR3, as DNA: TGTGCCAGCAGGGACAACGAAGGAAACACCATATATTTT. Its protein is CASRDNEGNTIYF.

The chain uses TRBV20-1 and TRBJ1-5; D is unclear. CDR3 length: 13 residues. Per the germline V gene, CDR1 is DFQATT and CDR2 is SNEGSKA (reference sequence). Between the trimmed V and J ends, which lost 3 bases and 1 base, there was a span of 7 bases. The CDR3 sequence: CSASLTSNQPQHF. CDR3 sequence (DNA): TGCAGTGCTAGTCTAACCAGCAATCAGCCCCAGCATTTT.

This clonotype was found a few times. The chain is built from TRBV20-1 and TRBJ2-5; 9 nucleotides align to TRBD1. The closer fit of TRBJ2-7 to the DNA end suggests the J call may be wrong. The CDR3 spans 14 residues. Per germline, CDR1 DFQATT and CDR2 SNEGSKA (reference sequence). The CDR3 DNA is TGCAGTGCTAGATCTCACAGGGGGCTTAACGAGCAGTACTTC. Translating gives CSARSHRGLNEQYF.